The present entry profiles one TCR beta chain with its context. Its antigen has not been determined. Base qualities were left out, and no much larger clone turns up one base away. TCRbeta CDR3 regions were amplified from genomic DNA using the immunoSEQ Assay, a bias-controlled multiplex PCR. The authors' analysis ran thus. Within the assay, amplification of reference gene primers was used to estimate how many nucleated cells each sample contained. To quantify the absolute abundance of each unique TCRbeta CDR3 rearrangement, sequence reads were collapsed and filtered. For each sample, productive Simpson clonality was calculated as the square root of Simpson's diversity index across productive rearrangements. TCRdb limited this immuneACCESS table to in-frame rearrangements with V and J called. A share of clones is missing; checked studies link under half to unresolved V genes, and the rest is unexplained. V, J and clone size are those of that table, while D and trimming were read from the DNA. This sample is represented by hundreds of thousands of clones; 88% of them were singletons. The leading ten clones occupy 1.4% to 1.5% of the sample.

These data originate in a study of blood T cell repertoires in COVID-19 (TCRdb year 2020). General notes on the study: Samples covering the acute and convalescent phases of COVID-19 were provided by collaborators in the United States, Italy and Spain. Subjects who had been exposed to COVID-19, were actively infected with it, or had recovered from it provided the deeply sampled blood TCRbeta repertoires that made up the dataset. The material from the prospective study consisted of cDNA or gDNA derived from T cells, B-cell-depleted T cells, or PBMCs. The repertoires were released in a freely available public database intended as a resource for research on the immune response to SARS-CoV-2. Where HLA class I and class II types were available, the types were taken from metadata supplied by the sample provider, not from assay-based typing. The samples were drawn from two sources: the first 160 participants of the ongoing ImmuneRACE study, and approximately 1,300 subjects contributed by 6 global collaborators. Sample metadata almost always included a de-identified subject ID, COVID-19 status, age in years and sex. The full study reports these points: The quantity of clinical and demographic metadata differed by source and by participant and was supplied without curation.

Enrolling through a virtual design, the prospective study's participants ranged in age from roughly 18 to 95 years and lived across some 23 United States geographic areas. To assign participants to cohorts, the prospective study relied on clinical history that participants themselves reported in a screening survey and a study questionnaire. A participant counted as exposed if, within 2 weeks of entering the study, that participant had been in contact with someone who had a PCR-confirmed or clinician-diagnosed COVID-19 case. In the prospective study, whole blood, serum and a nasopharyngeal or oropharyngeal swab were collected from each participant by mobile phlebotomists. Participants in the prospective study had the option to provide additional blood draws and questionnaires over a roughly two-month period. Before DNA extraction, blood samples from the prospective study were shipped at room temperature or frozen.

V is pruned by 3 bases and J by 4 bases, leaving 5 bases of the junction without a gene match. From its cysteine to its phenylalanine, the CDR3 spans 14 amino acids. Of the read, only the CDR3 DNA is kept; its 42 bases are in frame from base 1. Sequences MGHDK (CDR1) and SYGVNS (CDR2) are obtained from the germline V gene. This TCR came from a woman younger than 35 who had been exposed to COVID-19. Material: PBMCs or T cells enriched from blood (not recorded which). The V and J genes are TRBV25-1 and TRBJ2-7, with TRBD1 matching 8 junction bases. Read as DNA, the sequence is TGTGCCAGCAGTGACCCCCGGACAGGGTACGAGCAGTACTTC. Translated, this is CASSDPRTGYEQYF.